The T cell receptor beta chain under discussion was sequenced for a study of T cells in Graves' hyperthyroidism and ophthalmopathy. Study findings and constraints: Ophthalmopathy was identified by the model a median 6.5 months ahead of onset.

Researchers barred patients who had uncontrolled infection, other autoimmune disease, pregnancy or lactation. From around 11 ml of fresh peripheral blood, PBMCs were isolated. As regards this clonotype: The target antigen is unknown. A much larger clone differs from this one at a single base, so this may be a read error.

Germline V gene sequence: CDR1 SNHLY, CDR2 FYNNEI. Trimming removed 3 bases from V and 6 bases from J; junction bases left unmatched: 3. The CDR3 is 13 residues long. RNA transcripts served as the template for amplifying TCR beta CDR3 regions. TCR CDR3 underwent first-round RT-PCR with the HTBI primer set. MiXCR was run by TCRdb on the multiplex PCR reads, yielding one entry per CDR3 protein. The sample yields a few hundred thousand distinct CDR3 sequences, more than 15% seen once. The sample consisted of blood. V and J are TRBV2 and TRBJ2-5; 8 nucleotides line up with TRBD2. The sequence was obtained from a woman aged 40 to 50 with Graves' ophthalmopathy. The CDR3 nucleotides are TGTGCCAGCAGTGAGGGACTAGAGAAGACCCAGTACTTC. Translation gives CASSEGLEKTQYF.